This T cell receptor (beta chain) was identified in a study of T cell changes during pregnancy in multiple sclerosis. Sequenced by immunoSEQ multiplex PCR; TCRdb stores in-frame clones only, minus some. Of around 34,000 clones listed, approximately 87% are singletons. This CDR3 region has 16 residues. Trimming at V came to 4 bases and at J to 0 bases, leaving 6 bases not matched to a gene. Germline CDR1 and CDR2: LNHNV and YYDKDF (reference sequence). This clonotype was sampled from a female donor with multiple sclerosis, enrolled in a pregnancy study. The rearrangement uses TRBV15 and TRBJ1-1, with 9 nucleotides matching TRBD1. This sample comprised CD8+ T cells from peripheral blood mononuclear cells, obtained after pregnancy. In nucleotides, the CDR3 is TGTGCCACCAGCAACCGGGACAGGGAATTGAACACTGAAGCTTTCTTT. It translates to CATSNRDRELNTEAFF.